This is a list of T cell receptor beta chains from one sample in a study of T cell changes during pregnancy in multiple sclerosis. Here immunoSEQ multiplex PCR was the method, and the copy in TCRdb shows in-frame clones only, minus some. The sample carries 60,000 or so clones, around 93% recorded once. Sequencing was performed on CD4+ T cells from peripheral blood mononuclear cells, taken before pregnancy. Receptor source: a female donor with multiple sclerosis, enrolled in a pregnancy study. CDR3s include the opening cysteine and the closing phenylalanine or tryptophan. D genes are given only for firm matches. Some rows mark clone size as missing; the rest say once, few, many or name a class of expanded clone.

TRBJ2-7 NA NA TRBV2 TGTGCCAGCAGAAAGGACAGTTCCTACGAGCAGTACTTC CASRKDSSYEQYF
TRBJ1-1 few TRBD1 TRBV6-6 TGTGCCAGCAGTGTCCCGACAGGGACGGCTGAAGCTTTCTTT CASSVPTGTAEAFF
TRBJ2-7 NA TRBD2 TRBV2 TGTGCCAGCAGTGCGAGTTCACTAGCGGGACTCTCCTACGAGCAGTACTTC CASSASSLAGLSYEQYF
TRBJ2-2 once NA TRBV9 TGTGCCAGCAGCGTAGTGGCAGGATCGAACACCGGGGAGCTGTTTTTT CASSVVAGSNTGELFF
TRBJ1-3 NA NA TRBV5-5 TGTGCCAGCAGCTTTTTCGATGGAGCCTCTGGAAACACCATATATTTT CASSFFDGASGNTIYF
TRBJ2-1 once NA TRBV6-1 TGTGCCAGCAGTGAAGAGGGCGGGATAATTCTCTACAATGAGCAGTTCTTC CASSEEGGIILYNEQFF
TRBJ2-3 NA TRBD1 TRBV14 TGTGCCAGCAGCCAGTCGACAGGGCAATACGATACGCAGTATTTT CASSQSTGQYDTQYF
TRBJ2-1 NA TRBD1 TRBV29-1 TGCAGCGTTGAAGAGTTACAGGGGAAGAATGAGCAGTTCTTC CSVEELQGKNEQFF
TRBJ2-7 NA NA TRBV7-2 TGTGCCAGCAGCTTAGTCGAGGGTGGGTCCTACGAGCAGTACTTC CASSLVEGGSYEQYF
TRBJ2-3 NA TRBD1 TRBV6-5 TGTGCCAGCAGTTCCTCCAGGGGGCGCGGGTCAGATACGCAGTATTTT CASSSSRGRGSDTQYF
TRBJ2-1 NA NA TRBV6-9 TGTGCCAGCAGTTATTGGCTAGCGCACACCGCCTACAATGAGCAGTTCTTC CASSYWLAHTAYNEQFF
TRBJ2-3 NA TRBD2 TRBV5-5 TGTGCCAGCAGCAGAACTAGCGGGAGGGCCGTCGGCACAGATACGCAGTATTTT CASSRTSGRAVGTDTQYF
TRBJ2-2 NA NA TRBV30 TGTGCCTGGAGTGTGGTCAGCACCGGGGAGCTGTTTTTT CAWSVVSTGELFF
TRBJ2-2 NA NA TRBV18 TGTGCCAGCTCACCACGGGGCAGGGGTGACACCGGGGAGCTGTTTTTT CASSPRGRGDTGELFF
TRBJ2-1 NA NA TRBV18 TGTGCCAGCTCACCCCGACACTTAATACACAATGAGCAGTTCTTC CASSPRHLIHNEQFF
TRBJ2-2 NA NA TRBV5-1 TGCGCCAGCAGCTTGGGGTTTGGGCATTCGGCCGGGGAGCTGTTTTTT CASSLGFGHSAGELFF
TRBJ2-7 NA NA TRBV11-2 TGTGCCAGCAGCCCCGGACTACTCTACGAGCAGTACTTC CASSPGLLYEQYF
TRBJ1-1 NA TRBD1 TRBV28 TGTGCCAGCAGTTTGAGGACAGGACACACTGAAGCTTTCTTT CASSLRTGHTEAFF
TRBJ2-1 NA TRBD2 TRBV29-1 TGCAGCGTTTTACTAGCGGGAGTAGGTAATGAGCAGTTCTTC CSVLLAGVGNEQFF
TRBJ2-7 once TRBD2 TRBV28 TGTGCCAGCAGTTTTTTGGGGGGGAGGTACGAGCAGTACTTC CASSFLGGRYEQYF
TRBJ2-2 NA NA TRBV27 TGTGCCAGCAACCCCTCGGGTTTCGGGGAGCTGTTTTTT CASNPSGFGELFF
TRBJ1-4 NA NA TRBV19 TGTGCCAGTAGTATTACGGGGGGAGGCAGTGAAAAACTGTTTTTT CASSITGGGSEKLFF
TRBJ2-5 NA TRBD2 TRBV29-1 TGCAGCGTTCGGTTAGCGGGAGAGACCCAGTACTTC CSVRLAGETQYF
TRBJ2-7 NA TRBD2 TRBV11-3 TGTGCCAGCAGCCTGGCGGGAGGCCCTCTGACCTCCTACGAGCAGTACTTC CASSLAGGPLTSYEQYF
TRBJ1-2 NA NA TRBV6-6 TGTGCCAGCAGTTACAACCGAGGACAGAACTATGGCTACACCTTC CASSYNRGQNYGYTF
TRBJ2-3 NA NA TRBV5-6 TGTGCCAGCAGCCCCCAGCGGGCTGGCACAGATACGCAGTATTTT CASSPQRAGTDTQYF
TRBJ2-1 NA NA TRBV4-3 TGCGCCAGCAGCCAAGATTATCGGGACAATGAGCAGTTCTTC CASSQDYRDNEQFF
TRBJ2-5 NA TRBD1 TRBV29-1 TGCAGCGCTAGTACAGGGGGCTCGGAGACCCAGTACTTC CSASTGGSETQYF
TRBJ2-1 NA NA TRBV6-1 TGTGCCAGCAGAGAATCTCTGATCGGTTTTGAGTTCTTC CASRESLIGFEFF
TRBJ2-1 NA TRBD2 TRBV5-1 TGCGCCAGCAGCCTTAGCGGGAGCTGGGAGCAGTTCTTC CASSLSGSWEQFF
TRBJ2-2 NA NA TRBV7-2 TGTGCCAGCACCCGGGGAGGGCAGGGGGCGACCACCGGGGAGCTGTTTTTT CASTRGGQGATTGELFF
TRBJ2-7 NA NA TRBV5-4 TGTGCCAGCAGCTTAAACAGCGGGTACGAGCAGTACTTC CASSLNSGYEQYF